This TCR beta chain came from a study of immune evolution from preneoplasia to lung adenocarcinoma. The wider study: HLA loss of heterozygosity: about 7% AIS, about 15% MIA, over 25% ADC, none AAH. Study-wide results and caveats: Top clone share appeared to fall from AAH through AIS, MIA, adenocarcinoma. Normal lung had highest clonality; later lesions appeared denser, more diverse.

Data came from immunoSEQ multiplex PCR; TCRdb stores just in-frame clones and leaves some out. The sample shows about 26,000 clones, around 70% of them seen only once. H&E slides confirmed each diagnosis, reviewed by two pathologists independently. Note on this clone: Its target is unknown.

Input material: FFPE invasive lung adenocarcinoma tissue. The clonotype comes from a person between 60 and 69 years old with invasive lung adenocarcinoma. Some clones in this sample may be carry-over from other donors' samples.

CDR3 sequence (DNA): TGTGCCAGCAGTTTATCAGGGCCCTCTCCTGATACGCAGTATTTT. Its translation is CASSLSGPSPDTQYF. The J gene is TRBJ2-3, the V gene TRBV28; maybe TRBD1 (5 bases). Germline values: CDR1 MDHEN, CDR2 SYDVKM. CDR3 length equals 15 residues. Trimming took off 1 base at V and 6 bases at J, with 14 bases between the two ends.